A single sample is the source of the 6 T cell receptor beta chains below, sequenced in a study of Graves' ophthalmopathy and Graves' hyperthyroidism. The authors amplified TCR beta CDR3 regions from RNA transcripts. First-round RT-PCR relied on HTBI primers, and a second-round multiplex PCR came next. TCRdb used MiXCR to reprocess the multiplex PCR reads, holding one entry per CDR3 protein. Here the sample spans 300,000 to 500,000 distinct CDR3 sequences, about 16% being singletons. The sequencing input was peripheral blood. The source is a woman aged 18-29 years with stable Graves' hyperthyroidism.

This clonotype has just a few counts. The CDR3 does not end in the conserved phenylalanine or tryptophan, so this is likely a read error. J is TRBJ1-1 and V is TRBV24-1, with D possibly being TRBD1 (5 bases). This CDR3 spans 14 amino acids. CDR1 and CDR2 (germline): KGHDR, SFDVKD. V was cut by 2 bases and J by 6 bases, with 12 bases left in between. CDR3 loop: CATSDSGSRAEAFL. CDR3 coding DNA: TGTGCCACCAGTGATTCAGGGTCTCGGGCTGAAGCTTTCCTT.

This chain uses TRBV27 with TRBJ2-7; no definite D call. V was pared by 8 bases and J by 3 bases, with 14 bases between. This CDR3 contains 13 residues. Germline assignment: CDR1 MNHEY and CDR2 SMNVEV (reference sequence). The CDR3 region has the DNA TGTGCCAGCGCCCGGACCCCGGGCTACGAGCAGTACTTC. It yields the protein CASARTPGYEQYF.

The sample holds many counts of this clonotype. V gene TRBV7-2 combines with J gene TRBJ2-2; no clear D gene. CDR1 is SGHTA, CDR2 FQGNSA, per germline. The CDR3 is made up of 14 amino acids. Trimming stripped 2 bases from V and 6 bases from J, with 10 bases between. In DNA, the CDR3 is TGTGCCAGCAGCTTAAAAAGGCTAGCCGGGGAGCTGTTTTTT. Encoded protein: CASSLKRLAGELFF. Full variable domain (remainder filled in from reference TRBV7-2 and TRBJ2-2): GAGVSQSPSNKVTEKGKDVELRCDPISGHTALYWYRQSLGQGLEFLIYFQGNSAPDKSGLPSDRFSAERTGGSVSTLTIQRTQQEDSAVYLCASSLKRLAGELFFGEGSRLTVL.

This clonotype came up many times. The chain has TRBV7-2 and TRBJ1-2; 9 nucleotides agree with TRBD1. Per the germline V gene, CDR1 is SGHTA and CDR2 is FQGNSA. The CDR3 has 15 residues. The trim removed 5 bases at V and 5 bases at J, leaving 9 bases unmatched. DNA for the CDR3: TGTGCCAGCAGCCATATGACAGGGGGTTGGTATGGCTACACCTTC. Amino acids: CASSHMTGGWYGYTF.

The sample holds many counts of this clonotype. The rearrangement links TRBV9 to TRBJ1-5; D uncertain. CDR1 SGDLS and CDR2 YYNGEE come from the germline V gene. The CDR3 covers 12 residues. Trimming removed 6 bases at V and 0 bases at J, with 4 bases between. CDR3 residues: CASNHSNQPQHF. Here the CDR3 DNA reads TGTGCCAGCAATCATAGCAATCAGCCCCAGCATTTT.

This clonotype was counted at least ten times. CDR3: CSARDGQGRGYTF. The CDR3 bases are TGCAGTGCTAGAGATGGACAGGGGCGAGGCTACACCTTC. The rearrangement joins TRBV20-1 to TRBJ1-2; 9 bases align to TRBD1. The CDR3 consists of 13 residues. Germline CDR1 reads DFQATT; CDR2 reads SNEGSKA (reference sequence). V lost 0 bases and J lost 8; bases outside the gene matches: 4.